This T cell receptor beta chain was documented in a study of identical twins. Broader study findings: High-abundance cord blood beta clonotypes had fewer insertions; memory repertoires showed none.

This clonotype has only a few counts. Its antigen is undetermined. Unique molecular identifiers were present on cDNA, and template switching added a universal primer site. TCRdb used MiXCR to reprocess the 5' RACE reads, holding one entry per CDR3 protein. The sample shows 650,000 to 750,000 distinct CDR3 sequences, around 21% of them seen only once. The CDR3 covers 15 residues. Trimming left V 0 bases short and J 5 bases short, with 14 bases between. Looked up from germline, CDR1 is SGDLS and CDR2 is YYNGEE. The same data also contributed to another study, on T cells expressing NK-cell markers.

This receptor was identified in a woman under 30 in good health. This sequence joins TRBV9 and TRBJ2-5, with D tentatively TRBD1 (5 bases). Sequencing input: PBMCs. The CDR3 region has the DNA TGTGCCAGCAGCGTAGGGCAGGGCGGAGTGGAGACCCAGTACTTC. This gives the protein CASSVGQGGVETQYF.